One sample yielded the 8 T cell receptor beta chains listed below, sequenced in a study of T cell changes during pregnancy in multiple sclerosis. The assay was immunoSEQ multiplex PCR, and TCRdb's table has in-frame clones only and misses some. The table includes 40,000 to 60,000 clones, roughly 90% detected once. Here the sequenced sample was CD4+ T cells from peripheral blood mononuclear cells, taken after pregnancy. These receptors were collected from a female donor with multiple sclerosis, enrolled in a pregnancy study.

The rearrangement joins TRBV15 to TRBJ1-3, with 7 bases that match TRBD1. V lost 3 bases, J lost 3 bases, and 8 bases stayed unmatched. The CDR3 has 16 residues. In germline, CDR1 is LNHNV, CDR2 YYDKDF (reference sequence). The CDR3 here is CATSRGETGLGNTIYF. CDR3 DNA: TGTGCCACCAGCAGGGGGGAGACAGGGCTTGGAAACACCATATATTTT.

This clone was seen only a few times. This chain links TRBV7-2 with TRBJ2-1, with 12 bases matching TRBD2. This CDR3 comprises 16 residues. V shed 7 bases and J 6 bases; nucleotides not matched to a gene: 10. Looked up from germline, CDR1 is SGHTA and CDR2 is FQGNSA. As DNA, the CDR3 is TGTGCCAGCACCAGACTAGCGGGAGTGTCGCGCAATGAGCAGTTCTTC. Protein product: CASTRLAGVSRNEQFF.

The chain is built from TRBV6-5 and TRBJ1-3; TRBD1 matches 8 bases. V gave up 5 bases and J gave up 0 bases; unmatched junction bases: 3. Germline loops: CDR1 MNHEY, CDR2 SVGAGI. CDR3 length: 15 residues. Here the CDR3 DNA reads TGTGCCAGCAGTCTAACAGGGGGCTCTGGAAACACCATATATTTT. Encoded protein: CASSLTGGSGNTIYF.

The J gene is TRBJ1-1, the V gene TRBV18; the match to TRBD1 covers 7 bases. Germline V gene lookup returns CDR1 KGHSH and CDR2 LQKENI. Trimming removed 7 bases from V and 3 bases from J; junction bases left unmatched: 5. The CDR3 covers 13 residues. Here the CDR3 DNA reads TGTGCCAGCTTAAGGGACAGTTACACTGAAGCTTTCTTT. Amino acids: CASLRDSYTEAFF.

A word on this clone: One junction end disagrees with the germline gene, perhaps due to a read error. The rearrangement uses TRBV7-7 and TRBJ2-5; the D gene is possibly TRBD2 (5 bases). Looked up from germline, CDR1 is SSHAT and CDR2 is FNYEAQ (reference sequence). CDR3 length: 13 residues. The CDR3 loop is CASSRRLQETQYF. Here the CDR3 DNA reads TGTGCTAGCAGCCGAAGACTACAAGAGACCCAGTACTTC. Together with reference TRBV7-7 and TRBJ2-5, the CDR3 gives the full variable domain: GAGVSQSPRYKVTKRGQDVTLRCDPISSHATLYWYQQALGQGPEFLTYFNYEAQPDKSGLPSDRFSAERPEGSISTLTIQRTEQRDSAMYRCASSRRLQETQYFGPGTRLLVL.

The chain couples TRBV28 to TRBJ2-2, with TRBD2 matching 14 bases. The CDR3 runs 16 residues. Per the germline V gene, CDR1 is MDHEN and CDR2 is SYDVKM. V was pared by 6 bases and J by 1 base, with 1 base of the junction left unmatched. The CDR3 bases are TGTGCCAGCAGGGGACTAGCGGGAGTGAACACCGGGGAGCTGTTTTTT. This sequence encodes CASRGLAGVNTGELFF.

The chain links TRBV19 to TRBJ2-5, with D unclear. The V and J ends lost 2 bases and 5 bases respectively, with 12 bases between them. Germline CDR1 reads LNHDA; CDR2 reads SQIVND (reference sequence). The CDR3 has 14 amino acids. CDR3 DNA: TGTGCCAGTAGTATAAGAGGTCTCGGGGAGACCCAGTACTTC. This sequence encodes CASSIRGLGETQYF. The complete variable domain, with remaining parts taken from reference TRBV19 and TRBJ2-5, reads DGGITQSPKYLFRKEGQNVTLSCEQNLNHDAMYWYRQDPGQGLRLIYYSQIVNDFQKGDIAEGYSVSREKKESFPLTVTSAQKNPTAFYLCASSIRGLGETQYFGPGTRLLVL.

The chain uses TRBV4-3 and TRBJ2-1; the match to TRBD2 covers 8 bases. CDR1 is LGHNA and CDR2 is YSLEER in the germline V gene. Losses at the gene ends were 4 bases for V and 2 bases for J; bases not matched to a gene: 7. The CDR3 has 16 residues. The CDR3 region is CASSRISGTAYNEQFF. CDR3 sequence (DNA): TGCGCCAGCAGCCGTATTAGCGGGACCGCCTACAATGAGCAGTTCTTC.